This TCR beta chain was recorded in a study of vaccination and CD4 T cells after COVID-19. Study results and caveats: A median of 86.3% of reactive clones, in convalescent patients, became evident only post-vaccination.

Sequence data for DNA of cultured CD4+ T cells were generated by the Oncomine TCR Beta short-read assay. One entry per CDR3 protein, called by TCRdb with MiXCR from the PCR reads. The sample yields about 18,000 distinct CDR3 sequences, roughly half seen once. The germline V gene encodes CDR1 LNHDA and CDR2 SQIVND (reference sequence). V dropped 5 bases and J dropped 2; count of bases not matched to a gene: 2. The CDR3 sequence is 13 residues long. This clonotype was observed a few times. What it binds is not known. This sample's treatment: roughly nine-day PBMC culture with coronavirus spike peptide pools or control peptides (ViraFEST assay). The authors cultured fewer than 2.5 million PBMCs per well with 7.5 to 10 IU/ml IL-2 and 10 ug/ml peptide pools.

This sequence joins TRBV19 and TRBJ1-1; TRBD1 matches 7 bases. Material for sequencing was CD4+ T cells from blood, cultured in vitro. The source is a human donor who had recovered from COVID-19. The CDR3 region has the DNA TGTGCCAGTAGTCACAGGGGAAACACTGAAGCTTTCTTT. Its translation is CASSHRGNTEAFF.